Below are 24 T cell receptor beta chains sequenced from a single sample in a study of blood T cell repertoires in COVID-19. The method was immunoSEQ multiplex PCR; TCRdb's version includes in-frame clones alone and lacks a portion of them. The top ten hold approximately 5.4% of the sample, which has tens of thousands of clones, roughly 89% seen once. The sequenced sample was peripheral blood. The receptors derive from a man aged 60 to 69 with COVID-19, enrolled during active disease.

The V call is TRBV10-2, the J call TRBJ1-2; D not certain. Between the trimmed V and J ends, which lost 0 bases and 4 bases, there was a span of 6 bases. Germline CDR1 and CDR2: WSHSY and SAAADI. CDR3 length equals 13 residues. CDR3 in DNA: TGCGCCAGCAGTGAGTCGAACAGCTATGGCTACACCTTC. Its protein product is CASSESNSYGYTF.

The rearrangement links TRBV7-2 to TRBJ2-7; 7 nucleotides align to TRBD2. Germline V gene lookup returns CDR1 SGHTA and CDR2 FQGNSA. Unmatched junction bases numbered 12, after V lost 11 bases and J lost 2 bases. The CDR3 spans 14 residues. The CDR3 is CACGNLAETYEQYF. CDR3 sequence (DNA): TGTGCCTGCGGCAATCTAGCGGAAACCTACGAGCAGTACTTC.

DNA of the CDR3: TGTGCCAGCAGCGTAGCGTACAGGGGGCAGGGAGATGGCTACACCTTC. Amino acids: CASSVAYRGQGDGYTF. The chain couples TRBV9 to TRBJ1-2; 9 nucleotides align to TRBD1. From germline, CDR1 is SGDLS and CDR2 YYNGEE. Germline trimming cut 0 bases from V and 6 bases from J; bases unmatched to any gene: 9. The CDR3 is 16 amino acids.

The rearrangement uses TRBV5-5 and TRBJ2-5, with D perhaps matching TRBD1 (6 bases). The germline V and J ends were trimmed by 2 bases and 5 bases, with 10 bases remaining between them. The CDR3 is 13 amino acids. Germline V gives CDR1 SGHKS, CDR2 YYEKEE (reference sequence). Written as DNA, the CDR3 is TGTGCCAGCAGCTTTTCGAGGGGGGAGACCCAGTACTTC. This sequence encodes CASSFSRGETQYF.

The CDR3 sequence is CASSGTGSSYTF. CDR3 DNA sequence: TGTGCCAGCAGTGGTACAGGGAGTAGCTACACCTTC. The chain carries TRBV12-3 or TRBV12-4 and TRBJ1-2, with a possible D match to TRBD1 (6 bases). CDR3 length: 12 residues. The V and J ends lost 5 bases and 9 bases respectively, with 13 bases between them.

The rearrangement links TRBV4-3 to TRBJ2-7, with TRBD2 matching 8 bases. Germline loops: CDR1 LGHNA, CDR2 YSLEER. The CDR3 has 18 residues. Losses at the gene ends were 1 base for V and 0 bases for J; bases not matched to a gene: 11. The CDR3 spells CASSQARMEAGVSYEQYF. CDR3 sequence (DNA): TGCGCCAGCAGCCAAGCCAGGATGGAAGCGGGGGTCTCCTACGAGCAGTACTTC.

The CDR3 spells CASSPPGGRGAYNEQFF. The CDR3 bases are TGCGCCAGCAGCCCCCCTGGCGGGAGAGGGGCCTACAATGAGCAGTTCTTC. The chain has TRBV4-1 and TRBJ2-1; TRBD2 matches at 7 bases. Germline CDR1 MGHRA, CDR2 YSYEKL. V gave up 4 bases and J gave up 2 bases; unmatched junction bases: 11. This CDR3 is 17 amino acids long.

As regards this clone: Different DNA sequences within this sample yield the same CDR3. The CDR3 bases are TGTGCCAGTGGGGACAGGGCTGGAAACACCATATATTTT. It is translated as CASGDRAGNTIYF. This chain uses TRBV19 with TRBJ1-3; 9 positions agree with TRBD1. Trimming removed 8 bases from V and 2 bases from J; junction bases left unmatched: 1. The CDR3 covers 13 residues. Germline V gene lookup returns CDR1 LNHDA and CDR2 SQIVND (reference sequence).

This clone was detected a few times. The chain recombines TRBV11-3 with TRBJ2-4; 10 bases agree with TRBD1. The J segment lost 2 bases and the V segment lost 1 base, leaving 5 bases of the junction unmatched. The CDR3 has 17 amino acids. The germline gives CDR1 SGHNT, CDR2 YENEEA. This CDR3 is CASSLGGQGGTKNIQYF. The CDR3 DNA follows: TGTGCCAGCAGCTTAGGAGGACAGGGGGGGACCAAAAACATTCAGTACTTC.

The chain carries TRBV7-8 and TRBJ1-2; the D is unclear. Germline CDR1 SGHVS, CDR2 FQNEAQ. This CDR3 is built from 14 residues. V was shortened by 5 bases and J by 8 bases, with 18 bases between the two germline ends. CDR3: CASSAGSTVGGYTF. CDR3 nucleotides: TGTGCCAGCAGCGCAGGCTCGACGGTAGGCGGCTACACCTTC.

The chain couples TRBV5-1 to TRBJ1-1, with D uncertain. Germline CDR1 and CDR2: SGHRS and YFSETQ. The ends were cut back, 0 bases at V and 1 base at J, with 10 bases in the middle. This CDR3 comprises 15 residues. CDR3 nucleotide sequence: TGCGCCAGCAGCTTGGGGCCCCCGGGGAACACTGAAGCTTTCTTT. Translated: CASSLGPPGNTEAFF.

The chain uses TRBV9 and TRBJ2-5, with TRBD1 as a possible D gene (6 bases). The CDR3 extends over 15 amino acids. V was cut by 1 base and J by 5 bases, with 15 bases left in between. Germline-derived CDR1 and CDR2 are SGDLS and YYNGEE. The CDR3 coding sequence is TGTGCCAGCAGCGTAAATGAGGGGCAGGGGGAGACCCAGTACTTC. It is translated as CASSVNEGQGETQYF.

The J gene is TRBJ2-7, the V gene TRBV7-8; possibly TRBD2 for D (5 bases). Germline CDR1 SGHVS, CDR2 FQNEAQ. Trimming shortened V by 6 bases and J by 5 bases, and 11 bases separated the two germline ends. The CDR3 totals 12 residues. The CDR3 here is CASSSAGNEQYF. The CDR3 DNA sequence: TGTGCCAGCAGTTCCGCGGGCAACGAGCAGTACTTC.

The genes are TRBV19 and TRBJ1-6, with 7 bases identical to TRBD1. The length of the CDR3 is 16 residues. CDR1 and CDR2 (germline): LNHDA, SQIVND (reference sequence). The J segment lost 5 bases and the V segment lost 4 bases, leaving 8 bases of the junction unmatched. CDR3 sequence: CASSTRQGLDNSPLHF. CDR3 DNA: TGTGCCAGTAGTACGAGACAGGGTTTGGATAATTCACCCCTCCACTTT.

This chain uses TRBV5-1 with TRBJ1-4, with D possibly being TRBD1 (6 bases). Germline V lookup: CDR1 SGHRS, CDR2 YFSETQ. The CDR3 is 15 residues long. V was shortened by 4 bases and J by 7 bases, with 17 bases between the two germline ends. In nucleotides, the CDR3 is TGCGCCAGCAGCACTTCACAGGGTTCGGGTGAAAAACTGTTTTTT. Amino acid sequence: CASSTSQGSGEKLFF.

This sequence joins TRBV19 and TRBJ1-1, with a weak D call TRBD1 (6 bases). V lost 0 bases and J lost 0, with 11 bases in between. This CDR3 has 16 amino acids. Per germline, CDR1 LNHDA and CDR2 SQIVND (reference sequence). In DNA, the CDR3 is TGTGCCAGTAGTATAGACCGGGGGGCCATGAACACTGAAGCTTTCTTT. Translating gives CASSIDRGAMNTEAFF.

This chain uses TRBV6-5 with TRBJ2-5; 8 bases align to TRBD2. The V and J ends lost 6 bases and 5 bases, in that order; junction bases with no gene match: 8. The germline gives CDR1 MNHEY, CDR2 SVGAGI. The CDR3 loop spans 14 amino acids. CDR3 coding DNA: TGTGCCAGCAGCCCGGGACTAGTGGGGGAGACCCAGTACTTC. Amino acids: CASSPGLVGETQYF.

J is TRBJ1-3 and V is TRBV28, with 7 bases aligning to TRBD1. The V and J ends lost 5 bases and 0 bases, in that order; junction bases with no gene match: 10. The CDR3 loop spans 17 amino acids. CDR1 and CDR2 from the germline V gene are MDHEN and SYDVKM. CDR3 loop: CASSQNRDRPSGNTIYF. The DNA for the CDR3 is TGTGCCAGCAGTCAAAACCGGGACAGACCCTCTGGAAACACCATATATTTT.

The V call is TRBV10-3, the J call TRBJ1-3; no reliable D call. CDR1 is ENHRY and CDR2 is SYGVKD in the germline V gene. The length of the CDR3 is 14 residues. With 6 bases removed from V and 0 bases from J, the gap between germline ends came to 9 bases. CDR3 amino acids: CAIREPRSGNTIYF. CDR3 sequence (DNA): TGTGCCATCAGGGAGCCCCGCTCTGGAAACACCATATATTTT.

This chain connects TRBV4-3 to TRBJ2-6; TRBD1 is a possible D gene (5 bases). V was cut by 0 bases and J by 2 bases, with 8 bases left in between. The germline V gene has CDR1 LGHNA and CDR2 YSLEER. The CDR3 consists of 16 residues. CDR3 protein: CASSQDGAAGANVLTF. In DNA form, the CDR3 reads TGCGCCAGCAGCCAAGATGGGGCAGCTGGGGCCAACGTCCTGACTTTC.

CDR3 in DNA: TGTGCCAGTAGTATAGATCGACAGGGTTTCGACTACACCTTC. This codes for CASSIDRQGFDYTF. The chain couples TRBV19 to TRBJ1-2; TRBD1 matches at 7 bases. CDR1 is LNHDA and CDR2 is SQIVND in the germline V gene (reference sequence). Germline trimming cut 0 bases from V and 10 bases from J; bases unmatched to any gene: 8. The CDR3 extends over 14 amino acids.

V usage is TRBV5-4 and J usage is TRBJ2-1; 7 nucleotides agree with TRBD2. Germline V lookup: CDR1 SGHNT, CDR2 YYREEE (reference sequence). The CDR3 runs to 16 residues. V lost 0 bases, J lost 4 bases, and 7 bases stayed unmatched. CDR3 region: CASSLDPGGSYNEQFF. CDR3 sequence (DNA): TGTGCCAGCAGCTTGGACCCGGGAGGCTCTTACAATGAGCAGTTCTTC.

V gene TRBV5-6 combines with J gene TRBJ1-5, with D possibly matching TRBD1 (5 bases). The CDR3 loop spans 16 amino acids. Germline assignment: CDR1 SGHDT and CDR2 YYEEEE. Deletions cut 4 bases from V and 5 bases from J, with 19 bases between. The CDR3 sequence is CASSLGGTRSDQPQHF. The CDR3 bases are TGTGCCAGCAGCCTTGGAGGGACTCGGTCGGATCAGCCCCAGCATTTT.

The chain employs TRBV12-3 or TRBV12-4 and TRBJ2-7; TRBD2 aligns across 9 bases. V was pared by 5 bases and J by 4 bases, with 3 bases of the junction left unmatched. This CDR3 has 13 residues. DNA of the CDR3: TGTGCCAGCAGTGCGGGAGGGGTGTACGAGCAGTACTTC. Its translation: CASSAGGVYEQYF.